The text below deals with one T cell receptor (beta chain). TCRdb's copy holds only in-frame clones and misses some; the assay was immunoSEQ multiplex PCR. The profile covers approximately 300,000 clones, with 89% appearing a single time and approximately 4.7% taken by the ten largest. The sample belongs to a study of blood T cell repertoires in COVID-19. Across the whole study: Samples came from the United States, Italy and Spain, spanning acute and convalescent COVID-19.

The CDR3 covers 16 residues. V was trimmed by 0 bases and J by 10 bases, leaving 16 bases between them. Germline V CDR1 and CDR2: KGHSY, FQNENV. Recruitment covered about 26 US areas and drew participants whose ages spanned about 18 to 100 years. The sequenced material came from PBMCs or T cells enriched from blood (not recorded which). The rearrangement links TRBV16 to TRBJ1-6; D is uncertain. This clonotype originated in a man in his sixties who had recovered from COVID-19. The CDR3 here is CASSQSRAARQSPLHF. The CDR3 nucleotides read TGTGCCAGCAGCCAATCGAGGGCAGCACGCCAGTCACCCCTCCACTTT.